This passage covers 8 T cell receptor beta chains from one sample sequenced in a study of response to subunit inactivated influenza vaccine. TCRdb used MiXCR to reprocess the RT-PCR reads, holding one entry per CDR3 protein. The sample yields approximately 520,000 distinct CDR3 sequences, 16% seen once. The input for sequencing was CD4+ T cells sorted from PBMCs, taken approximately 25 months after vaccination. These receptors all come from a man between 50 and 75 years old who received an inactivated influenza vaccine.

This chain joins TRBV20-1 and TRBJ2-5; 12 bases agree with TRBD2. The CDR3 extends over 13 amino acids. CDR1 is DFQATT and CDR2 is SNEGSKA in the germline V gene (reference sequence). J gave up 5 bases and V 7 bases, and 5 bases lay outside the gene matches. The CDR3 sequence is CSVGLAGRETQYF. The CDR3 DNA reads as TGCAGTGTTGGACTAGCGGGGCGGGAGACCCAGTACTTC.

This clonotype was detected only a few times. The gene calls are TRBV4-3 and TRBJ2-7, with 13 bases fitting TRBD2. The CDR3 loop spans 15 amino acids. Per the germline V gene, CDR1 is LGHNA and CDR2 is YSLEER. Trimming took 4 bases from V and 6 from J; bases not matched to a gene: 6. The CDR3 spells CASSPETSGRSEQYF. CDR3 DNA: TGCGCCAGCAGCCCAGAGACTAGCGGGAGGAGCGAGCAGTACTTC.

This clonotype has more than one count but fewer than ten. The CDR3 region has the DNA TGTGCCAGCAGCTCCACAGTTCTTCCCGGGGATGAGCAGTTCTTC. Translation: CASSSTVLPGDEQFF. The chain joins TRBV5-5 to TRBJ2-1; D might be TRBD2 (5 bases). This CDR3 region has 15 residues. V was shortened by 3 bases and J by 8 bases, with 18 bases between the two germline ends. Germline lookup yields CDR1 SGHKS and CDR2 YYEKEE (reference sequence).

The count of this clonotype is one. The rearrangement joins TRBV18 to TRBJ1-1, with a possible D match to TRBD1 (5 bases). Germline CDR1 and CDR2: KGHSH and LQKENI. With 6 bases removed from V and 2 bases from J, the gap between germline ends came to 16 bases. The CDR3 is 15 amino acids. CDR3 loop: CASSPRTNPNTEAFF. CDR3 DNA sequence: TGTGCCAGCTCCCCAAGGACAAACCCCAACACTGAAGCTTTCTTT.

The rearrangement links TRBV4-3 to TRBJ2-4; 8 bases match TRBD1. This CDR3 is built from 12 residues. V dropped 1 base and J dropped 13; count of bases not matched to a gene: 3. Germline V gene lookup returns CDR1 LGHNA and CDR2 YSLEER. The CDR3 is CASSQVGQVQYF. The DNA of the CDR3 is TGCGCCAGCAGCCAAGTGGGACAGGTGCAGTACTTC.

This clonotype was observed at least ten times. This chain links TRBV7-2 with TRBJ2-1, with TRBD2 matching 7 bases. Germline CDR1 reads SGHTA; CDR2 reads FQGNSA. Trimming cost V 2 bases and J 4 bases; bases outside gene matches: 8. The CDR3 has 16 residues. This CDR3 is CASSLRGEGLYNEQFF. As DNA, the CDR3 is TGTGCCAGCAGCTTACGGGGGGAGGGCCTTTACAATGAGCAGTTCTTC.

In this sample, this clonotype turned up a few times. The J gene is TRBJ2-7, the V gene TRBV5-6, with D unresolved. In germline, CDR1 is SGHDT, CDR2 YYEEEE. The CDR3 has 14 amino acids. V shed 0 bases and J shed 4 bases, with 11 bases lying between them. CDR3: CASSLGVGGYEQYF. The CDR3 nucleotides read TGTGCCAGCAGCTTGGGAGTCGGTGGTTACGAGCAGTACTTC.

This clonotype came up a few times. The V gene is TRBV20-1, the J gene TRBJ1-5; possibly TRBD1 for D (5 bases). Germline assignment: CDR1 DFQATT and CDR2 SNEGSKA (reference sequence). The ends were cut back, 0 bases at V and 4 bases at J, with 13 bases in the middle. The CDR3 runs to 15 residues. The CDR3 sequence is CSARDGGVPNQPQHF. The CDR3 bases are TGCAGTGCTAGAGATGGGGGGGTTCCTAATCAGCCCCAGCATTTT.